This T cell receptor (beta chain) was identified in a study of a mutant IDH1 vaccine in newly diagnosed glioma. The sample's time point: week 35, safety follow-up. It was 300 ug of mutant IDH1 20-mer peptide that made up each vaccine dose, given with topical imiquimod. Concerning this clone: Its specificity is unknown.

Profiling relied on immunoSEQ multiplex PCR, and the TCRdb table lists in-frame clones only, not all of them. Of tens of thousands of clones in the sample, around 89% were seen once. The CDR3 extends over 14 amino acids. Germline CDR1 is MNHEY and CDR2 is SMNVEV (reference sequence). V was pared by 4 bases and J by 1 base, with 10 bases between. Material: PBMCs, obtained from a glioma patient whose treatment included an IDH1 peptide vaccine. This TCR came from a man in his forties or fifties with glioma. V and J are TRBV27 and TRBJ1-1; D gene uncertain. CDR3 amino acids: CASSSRRENTEAFF. The CDR3 DNA is TGTGCCAGCAGTTCTCGTAGGGAGAACACTGAAGCTTTCTTT.